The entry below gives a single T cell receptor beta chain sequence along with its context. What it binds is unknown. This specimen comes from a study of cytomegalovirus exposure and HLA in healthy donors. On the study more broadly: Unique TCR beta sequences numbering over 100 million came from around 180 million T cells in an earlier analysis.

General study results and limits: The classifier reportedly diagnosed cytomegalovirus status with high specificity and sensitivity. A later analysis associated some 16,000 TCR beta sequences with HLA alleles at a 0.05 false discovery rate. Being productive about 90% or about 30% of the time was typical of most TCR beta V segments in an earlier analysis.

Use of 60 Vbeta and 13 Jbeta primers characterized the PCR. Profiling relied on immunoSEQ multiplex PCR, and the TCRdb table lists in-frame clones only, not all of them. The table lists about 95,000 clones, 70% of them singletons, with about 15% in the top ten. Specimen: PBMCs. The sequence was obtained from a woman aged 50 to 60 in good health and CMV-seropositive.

In DNA form, the CDR3 reads TGTGCCTGGAGTGCAGACTTTACCTACGAGCAGTACTTC. Translation: CAWSADFTYEQYF. This chain links TRBV30 with TRBJ2-7; D is ambiguous. This CDR3 is built from 13 residues. The germline gives CDR1 GTSNPN, CDR2 SVGIG (reference sequence). V lost 1 base to trimming and J lost 2 bases, with 9 bases between them.